The source of this TCR beta chain is a study of T cell responses to AZD1222 COVID-19 vaccine. Looking at the study overall: Second doses were pooled across both intervals (about 4 or about 12 weeks).

Overall study results and limits: Only a handful of AZD1222 recipients, roughly 6 in all, had baseline seropositivity. Nearly half of the spike-specific TCRs reportedly recognize variant regions that carry no mutations.

A note on this clone: Its antigen is undetermined.

Libraries were prepared by immunoSEQ multiplex PCR; TCRdb keeps only in-frame clonotypes and omits some of them. This repertoire shows 120,000 to 150,000 clones, about 91% found once; its top ten account for approximately 1.5%. Sample: peripheral blood, taken on day 0 of AZD1222 vaccination. The origin of this receptor is an adult in good health.

Here the CDR3 DNA reads TGTGCCAGCAGCCCCGACAGGGGGCAGATGAACACTGAAGCTTTCTTT. It codes for CASSPDRGQMNTEAFF. The V gene is TRBV28, the J gene TRBJ1-1; 10 positions agree with TRBD1. V shed 6 bases and J 0 bases; nucleotides not matched to a gene: 7. Germline values: CDR1 MDHEN, CDR2 SYDVKM. The CDR3 spans 16 residues. Drawing the rest from reference TRBV28 and TRBJ1-1, the complete variable domain is DVKVTQSSRYLVKRTGEKVFLECVQDMDHENMFWYRQDPGLGLRLIYFSYDVKMKEKGDIPEGYSVSREKKERFSLILESASTNQTSMYLCASSPDRGQMNTEAFFGQGTRLTVV.